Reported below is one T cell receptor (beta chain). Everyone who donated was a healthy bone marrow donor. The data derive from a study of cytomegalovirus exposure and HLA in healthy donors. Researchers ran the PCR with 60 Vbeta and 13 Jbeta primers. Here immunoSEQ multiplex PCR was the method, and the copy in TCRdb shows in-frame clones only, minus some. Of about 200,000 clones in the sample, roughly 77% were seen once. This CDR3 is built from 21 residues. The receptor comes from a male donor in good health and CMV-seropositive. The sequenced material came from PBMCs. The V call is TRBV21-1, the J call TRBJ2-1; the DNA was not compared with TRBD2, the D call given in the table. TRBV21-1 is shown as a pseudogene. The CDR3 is CASSKGTRARSGSGTHNEQFF. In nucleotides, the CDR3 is TGTGCCAGCAGCAAAGGAACAAGAGCCCGGTCCGGTAGCGGGACCCACAATGAGCAGTTCTTC.